The T cell receptor (beta chain) under discussion was sequenced for a study of Ad26.COV2.S vaccination and SARS-CoV-2 variants. The study, taken as a whole, reports: In TCR breadth and depth analyses, total T cell responses may have been underestimated. Relative to placebo recipients, vaccine recipients exhibited elevated spike-specific TCR breadth. Reports say spike-specific CD8+ and CD4+ T cell responses covered substantial breadth after vaccination.

This CDR3 region has 14 residues. CDR1 and CDR2 from the germline V gene are SEHNR and FQNEAQ (reference sequence). J was trimmed by 4 bases and V by 5 bases; bases with no gene match: 6. Comments on this clone: The antigen remains undetermined.

Here immunoSEQ multiplex PCR was the method, and the copy in TCRdb shows in-frame clones only, minus some. The profile shows about 350,000 clones, 90% to 95% of them singletons. The TCR originated in a human donor who had recovered from COVID-19. The specimen comprised peripheral blood, sampled after recovery from COVID-19. The chain employs TRBV7-9 and TRBJ1-1; 8 nucleotides agree with TRBD1. As DNA, the CDR3 is TGTGCCAGCAGCACTCCCGGGACAGGCACTGAAGCTTTCTTT. Translating gives CASSTPGTGTEAFF.